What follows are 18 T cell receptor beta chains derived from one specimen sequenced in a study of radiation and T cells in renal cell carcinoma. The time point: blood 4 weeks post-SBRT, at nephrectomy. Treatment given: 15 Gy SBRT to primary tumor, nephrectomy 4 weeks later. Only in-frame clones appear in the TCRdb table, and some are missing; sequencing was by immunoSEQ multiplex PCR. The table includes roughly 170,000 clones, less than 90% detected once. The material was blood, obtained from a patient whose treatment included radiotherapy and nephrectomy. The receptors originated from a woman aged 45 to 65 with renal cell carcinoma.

The CDR3: CASSHTGTEAFF. The CDR3 DNA reads TGTGCCAGCAGCCATACAGGGACTGAAGCTTTCTTT. The chain links TRBV7-6 to TRBJ1-1; a possible D gene is TRBD1 (6 bases). CDR3 size: 12 residues. Trimming pared 5 bases from V and 5 bases from J, leaving 9 bases between. Germline-derived CDR1 and CDR2 are SGHVS and FNYEAQ. Full variable domain (missing parts from reference TRBV7-6 and TRBJ1-1): GAGVSQSPRYKVTKRGQDVALRCDPISGHVSLYWYRQALGQGPEFLTYFNYEAQQDKSGLPNDRFSAERPEGSISTLTIQRTEQRDSAMYRCASSHTGTEAFFGQGTRLTVV.

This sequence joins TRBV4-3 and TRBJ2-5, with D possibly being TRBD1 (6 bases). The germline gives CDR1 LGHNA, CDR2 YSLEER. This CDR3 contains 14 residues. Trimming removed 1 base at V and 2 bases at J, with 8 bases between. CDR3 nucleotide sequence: TGCGCCAGCAGCCAAGGGACAGTACAAGAGACCCAGTACTTC. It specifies CASSQGTVQETQYF.

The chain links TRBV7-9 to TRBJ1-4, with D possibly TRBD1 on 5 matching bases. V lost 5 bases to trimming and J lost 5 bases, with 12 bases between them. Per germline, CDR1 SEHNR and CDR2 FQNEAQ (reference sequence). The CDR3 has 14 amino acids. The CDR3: CASSHRDGNEKLFF. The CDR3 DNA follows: TGTGCCAGCAGCCACCGGGACGGGAATGAAAAACTGTTTTTT.

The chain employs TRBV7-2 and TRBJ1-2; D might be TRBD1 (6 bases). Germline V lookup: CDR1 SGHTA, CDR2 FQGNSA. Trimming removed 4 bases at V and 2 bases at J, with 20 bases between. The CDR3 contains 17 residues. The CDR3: CASSSPRIMDRNYGYTF. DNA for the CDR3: TGTGCCAGCAGCTCTCCCAGGATCATGGACAGAAACTATGGCTACACCTTC.

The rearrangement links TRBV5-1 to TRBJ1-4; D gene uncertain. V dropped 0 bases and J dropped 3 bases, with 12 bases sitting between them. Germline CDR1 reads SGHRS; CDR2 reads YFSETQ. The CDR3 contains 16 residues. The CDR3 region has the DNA TGCGCCAGCAGCTTGGCTGGAGGGAGTTCTAATGAAAAACTGTTTTTT. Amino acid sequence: CASSLAGGSSNEKLFF.

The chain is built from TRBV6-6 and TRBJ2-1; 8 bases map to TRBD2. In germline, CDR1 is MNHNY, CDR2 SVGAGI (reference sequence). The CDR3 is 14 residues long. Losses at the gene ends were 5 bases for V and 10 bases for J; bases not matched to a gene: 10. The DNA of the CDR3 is TGTGCCAGCAGTCCTTCGGGGGGGCCGGGGGAGCAGTTCTTC. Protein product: CASSPSGGPGEQFF.

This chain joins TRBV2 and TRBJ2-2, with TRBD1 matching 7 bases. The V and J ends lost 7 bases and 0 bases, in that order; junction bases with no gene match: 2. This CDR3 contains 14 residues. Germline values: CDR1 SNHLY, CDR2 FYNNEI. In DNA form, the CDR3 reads TGTGCCAGCACGGACAGGACGAACACCGGGGAGCTGTTTTTT. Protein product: CASTDRTNTGELFF.

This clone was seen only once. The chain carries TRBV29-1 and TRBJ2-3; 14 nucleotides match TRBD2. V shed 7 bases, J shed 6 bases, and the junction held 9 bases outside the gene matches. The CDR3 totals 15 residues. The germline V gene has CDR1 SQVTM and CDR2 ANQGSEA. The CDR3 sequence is CSGRTSGGPADTQYF. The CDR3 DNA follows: TGCAGCGGCCGGACTAGCGGGGGGCCGGCGGATACGCAGTATTTT.

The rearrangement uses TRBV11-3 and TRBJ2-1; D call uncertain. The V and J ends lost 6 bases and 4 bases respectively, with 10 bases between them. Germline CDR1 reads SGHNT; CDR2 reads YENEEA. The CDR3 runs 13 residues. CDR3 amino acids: CASSIGPYNEQFF. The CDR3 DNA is TGTGCCAGCAGTATAGGCCCTTACAATGAGCAGTTCTTC.

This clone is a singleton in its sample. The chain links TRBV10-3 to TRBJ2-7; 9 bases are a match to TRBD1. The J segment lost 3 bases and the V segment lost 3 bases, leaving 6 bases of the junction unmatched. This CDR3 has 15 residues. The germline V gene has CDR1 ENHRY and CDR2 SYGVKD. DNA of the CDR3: TGTGCCATCAGTGAACCGGGACAGGGACACTACGAGCAGTACTTC. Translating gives CAISEPGQGHYEQYF.

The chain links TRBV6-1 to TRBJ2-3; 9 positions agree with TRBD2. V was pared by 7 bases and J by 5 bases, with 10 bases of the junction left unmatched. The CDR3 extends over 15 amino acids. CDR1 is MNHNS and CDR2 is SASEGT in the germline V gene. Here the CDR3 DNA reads TGTGCCAGCACCGGAGCGGGGGGCCTCAGAGATACGCAGTATTTT. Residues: CASTGAGGLRDTQYF.

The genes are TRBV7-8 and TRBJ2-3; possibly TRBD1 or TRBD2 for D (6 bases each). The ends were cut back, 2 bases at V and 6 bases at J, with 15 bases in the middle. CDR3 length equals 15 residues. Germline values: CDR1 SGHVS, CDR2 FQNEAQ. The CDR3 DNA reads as TGTGCCAGCAGCTTATTCAGGGGAGGTGTGGATACGCAGTATTTT. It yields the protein CASSLFRGGVDTQYF.

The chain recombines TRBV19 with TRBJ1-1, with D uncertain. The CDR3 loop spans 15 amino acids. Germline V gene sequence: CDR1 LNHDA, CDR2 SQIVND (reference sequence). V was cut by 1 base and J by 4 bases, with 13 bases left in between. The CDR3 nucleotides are TGTGCCAGTAGTATAGGTACTAGTCTGTTCACTGAAGCTTTCTTT. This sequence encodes CASSIGTSLFTEAFF.

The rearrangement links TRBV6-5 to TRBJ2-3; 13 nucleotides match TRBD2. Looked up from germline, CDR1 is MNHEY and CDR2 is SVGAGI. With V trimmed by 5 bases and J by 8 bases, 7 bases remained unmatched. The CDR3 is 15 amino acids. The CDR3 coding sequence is TGTGCCAGCAGTCCCACAAGGACTAGCGGGGGTACGCAGTATTTT. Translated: CASSPTRTSGGTQYF.

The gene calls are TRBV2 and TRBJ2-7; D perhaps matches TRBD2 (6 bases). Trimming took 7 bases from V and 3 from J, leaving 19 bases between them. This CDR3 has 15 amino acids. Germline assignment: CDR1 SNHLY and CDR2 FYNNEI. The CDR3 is CASNPTGGDYYEQYF. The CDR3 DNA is TGTGCCAGCAACCCGACGGGCGGGGATTACTACGAGCAGTACTTC.

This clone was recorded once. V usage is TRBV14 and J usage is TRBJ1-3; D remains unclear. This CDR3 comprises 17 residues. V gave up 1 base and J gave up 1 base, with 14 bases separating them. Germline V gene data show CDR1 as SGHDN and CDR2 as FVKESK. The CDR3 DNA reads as TGTGCCAGCAGCCAAGGTAGTTTCTCGCGGTCTGGAAACACCATATATTTT. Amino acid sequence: CASSQGSFSRSGNTIYF.

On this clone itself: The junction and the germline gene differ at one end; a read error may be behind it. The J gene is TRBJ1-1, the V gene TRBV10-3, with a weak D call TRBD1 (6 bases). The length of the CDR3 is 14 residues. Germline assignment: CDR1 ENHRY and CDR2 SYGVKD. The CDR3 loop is CASSGTTGPHEAFF. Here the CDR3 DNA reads TGTGCCAGCAGTGGCACGACAGGACCTCATGAAGCTTTCTTT.

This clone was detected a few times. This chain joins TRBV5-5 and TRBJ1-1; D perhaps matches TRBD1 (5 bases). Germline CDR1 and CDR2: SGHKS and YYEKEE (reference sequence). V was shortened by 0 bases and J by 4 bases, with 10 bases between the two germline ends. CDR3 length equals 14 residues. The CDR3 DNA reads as TGTGCCAGCAGCTTGGAAACAGGCGTCACTGAAGCTTTCTTT. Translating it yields CASSLETGVTEAFF.